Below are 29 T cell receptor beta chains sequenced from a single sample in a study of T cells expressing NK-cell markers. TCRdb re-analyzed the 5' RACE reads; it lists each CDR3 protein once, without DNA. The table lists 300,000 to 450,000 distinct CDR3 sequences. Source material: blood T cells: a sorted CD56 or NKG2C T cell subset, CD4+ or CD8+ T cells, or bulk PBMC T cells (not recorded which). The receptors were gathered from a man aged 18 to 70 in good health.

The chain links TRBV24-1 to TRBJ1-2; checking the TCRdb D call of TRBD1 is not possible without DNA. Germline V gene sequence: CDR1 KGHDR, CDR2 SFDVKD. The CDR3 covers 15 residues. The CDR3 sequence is CATSDPGPNNYGYTF.

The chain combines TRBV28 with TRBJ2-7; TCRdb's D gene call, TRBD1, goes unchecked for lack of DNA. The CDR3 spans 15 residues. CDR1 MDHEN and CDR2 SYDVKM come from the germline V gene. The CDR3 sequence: CASSSAGTGAYEQYF.

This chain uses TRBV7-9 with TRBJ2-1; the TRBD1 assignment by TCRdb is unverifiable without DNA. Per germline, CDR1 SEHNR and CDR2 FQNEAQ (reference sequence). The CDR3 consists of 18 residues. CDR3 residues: CASSLASGQGVSYNEQFF.

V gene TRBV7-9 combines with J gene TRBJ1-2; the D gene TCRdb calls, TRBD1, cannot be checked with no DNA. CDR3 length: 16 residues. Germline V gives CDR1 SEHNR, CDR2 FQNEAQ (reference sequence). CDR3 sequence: CASSNPRLGFNYGYTF.

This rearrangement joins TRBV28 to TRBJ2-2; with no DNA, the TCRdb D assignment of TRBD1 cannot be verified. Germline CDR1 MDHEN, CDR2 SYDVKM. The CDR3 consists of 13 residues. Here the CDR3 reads CASRPQGVGELFF.

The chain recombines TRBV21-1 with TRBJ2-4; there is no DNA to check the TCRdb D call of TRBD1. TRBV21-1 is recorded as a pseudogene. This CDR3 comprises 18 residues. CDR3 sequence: CASSKWPTGVIAKNIQYF.

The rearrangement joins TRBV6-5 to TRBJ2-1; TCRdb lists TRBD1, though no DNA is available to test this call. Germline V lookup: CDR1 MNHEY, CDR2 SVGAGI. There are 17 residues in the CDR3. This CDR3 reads CASSLAPLRSSYNEQFF.

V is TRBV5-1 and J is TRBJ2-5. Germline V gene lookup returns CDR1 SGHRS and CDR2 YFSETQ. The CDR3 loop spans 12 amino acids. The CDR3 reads CASSSSRETQYF.

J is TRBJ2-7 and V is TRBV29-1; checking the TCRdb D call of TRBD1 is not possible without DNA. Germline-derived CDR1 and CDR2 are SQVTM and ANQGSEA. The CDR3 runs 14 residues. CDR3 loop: CSVDGGPLSYEQYF.

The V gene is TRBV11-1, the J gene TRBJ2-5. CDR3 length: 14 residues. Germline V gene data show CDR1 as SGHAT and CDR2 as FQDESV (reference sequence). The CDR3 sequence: CASSFGSLQETQYF.

The CDR3 is CARRGGGTKETQYF. This chain joins TRBV6-2 or TRBV6-3 and TRBJ2-5. Germline V gene data show CDR1 as MNHEY and CDR2 as SVGEGT. The CDR3 sequence is 14 residues long.

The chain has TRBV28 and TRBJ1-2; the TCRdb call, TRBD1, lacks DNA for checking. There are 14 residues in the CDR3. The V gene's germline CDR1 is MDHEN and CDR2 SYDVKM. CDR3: CASNRDGANYGYTF.

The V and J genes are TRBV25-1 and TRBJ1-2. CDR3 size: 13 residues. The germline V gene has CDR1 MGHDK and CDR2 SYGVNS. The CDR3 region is CASKSFEGGGYTF.

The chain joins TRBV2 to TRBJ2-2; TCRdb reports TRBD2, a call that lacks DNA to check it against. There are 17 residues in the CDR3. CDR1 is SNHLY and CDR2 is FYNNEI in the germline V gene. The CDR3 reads CASSRRGGRVSTGELFF.

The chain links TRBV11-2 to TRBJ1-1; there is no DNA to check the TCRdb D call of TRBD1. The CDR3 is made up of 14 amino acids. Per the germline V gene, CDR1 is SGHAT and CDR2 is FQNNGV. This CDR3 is CASSFGMTATEAFF.

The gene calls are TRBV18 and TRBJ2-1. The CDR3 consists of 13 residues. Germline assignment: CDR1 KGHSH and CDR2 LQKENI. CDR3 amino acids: CASSPRLINEQFF.

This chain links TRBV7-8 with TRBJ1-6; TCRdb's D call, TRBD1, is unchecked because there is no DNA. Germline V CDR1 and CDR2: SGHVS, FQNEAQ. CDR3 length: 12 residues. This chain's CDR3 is CASSLEGLALHF.

This chain's CDR3 is CSATSFSGLATNEKLFF. The chain links TRBV20-1 to TRBJ1-4; TCRdb's D call, TRBD1, is unchecked because there is no DNA. Germline loops: CDR1 DFQATT, CDR2 SNEGSKA (reference sequence). The CDR3 covers 17 residues.

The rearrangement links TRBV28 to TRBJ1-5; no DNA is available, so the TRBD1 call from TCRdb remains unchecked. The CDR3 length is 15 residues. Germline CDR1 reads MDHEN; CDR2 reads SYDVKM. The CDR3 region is CASNQGPGWGQPQHF.

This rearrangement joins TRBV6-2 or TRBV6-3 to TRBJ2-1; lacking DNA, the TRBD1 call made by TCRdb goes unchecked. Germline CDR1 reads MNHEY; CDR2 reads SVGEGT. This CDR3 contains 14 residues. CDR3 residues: CASSSNVPTHEQFF.

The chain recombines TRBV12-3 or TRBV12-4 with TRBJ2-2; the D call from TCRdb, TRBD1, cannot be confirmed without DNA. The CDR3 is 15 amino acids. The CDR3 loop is CASSSQTGRGGELFF.

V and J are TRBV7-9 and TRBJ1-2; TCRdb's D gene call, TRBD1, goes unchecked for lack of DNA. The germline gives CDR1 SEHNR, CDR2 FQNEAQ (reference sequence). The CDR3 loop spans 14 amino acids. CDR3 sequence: CASSSNVGGFGYTF.

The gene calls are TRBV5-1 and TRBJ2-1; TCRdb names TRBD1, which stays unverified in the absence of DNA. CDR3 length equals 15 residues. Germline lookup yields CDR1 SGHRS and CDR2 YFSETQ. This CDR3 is CASTAGTVGYNEQFF.

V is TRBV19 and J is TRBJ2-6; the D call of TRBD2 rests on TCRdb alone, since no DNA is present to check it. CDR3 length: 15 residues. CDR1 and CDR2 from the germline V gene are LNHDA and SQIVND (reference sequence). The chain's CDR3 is CASSPRTSRANVLTF.

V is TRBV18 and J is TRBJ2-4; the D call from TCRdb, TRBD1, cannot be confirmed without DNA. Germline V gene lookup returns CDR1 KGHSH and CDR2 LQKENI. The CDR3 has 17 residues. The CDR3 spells CASSPPISGAGKNIQYF.

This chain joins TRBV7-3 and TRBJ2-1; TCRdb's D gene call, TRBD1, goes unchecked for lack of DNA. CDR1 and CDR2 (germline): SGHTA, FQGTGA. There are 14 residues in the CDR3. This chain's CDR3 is CASSLSGGGREQFF. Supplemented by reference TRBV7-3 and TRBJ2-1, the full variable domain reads GAGVSQTPSNKVTEKGKYVELRCDPISGHTALYWYRQSLGQGPEFLIYFQGTGAADDSGLPNDRFFAVRPEGSVSTLKIQRTERGDSAVYLCASSLSGGGREQFFGPGTRLTVL.

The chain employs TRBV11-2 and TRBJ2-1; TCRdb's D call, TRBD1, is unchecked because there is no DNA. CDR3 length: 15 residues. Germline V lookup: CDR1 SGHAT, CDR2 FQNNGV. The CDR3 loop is CASSSRVRAYNEQFF.

This CDR3 reads CASSQSVGLAFGPDTQYF. The V and J genes are TRBV3-1 and TRBJ2-3; lacking DNA, the TRBD2 call made by TCRdb goes unchecked. CDR1 is LGHDT and CDR2 is YNNKEL in the germline V gene (reference sequence). The CDR3 contains 18 residues.

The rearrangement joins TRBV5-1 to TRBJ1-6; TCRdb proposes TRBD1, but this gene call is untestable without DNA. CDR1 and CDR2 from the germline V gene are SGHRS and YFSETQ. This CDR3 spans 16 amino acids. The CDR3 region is CASSPDGGQDNSPLHF.